The 15 T cell receptor beta chains presented below share a single source sample, sequenced in a study of blood T cell repertoires in COVID-19. Sequencing used immunoSEQ multiplex PCR; TCRdb keeps in-frame clones, though not all of them. The repertoire holds 360,000 or so clones, more than 85% seen once, with 2.5% to 3% in the top ten. The sample taken for sequencing was PBMCs or T cells enriched from blood (not recorded which). The receptor source for this set is a woman in her twenties or thirties who had recovered from COVID-19.

The chain links TRBV11-1 to TRBJ2-7; 7 bases align to TRBD1. Losses at the gene ends were 3 bases for V and 5 bases for J; bases not matched to a gene: 4. The CDR3 sequence is 13 residues long. Germline-derived CDR1 and CDR2 are SGHAT and FQDESV (reference sequence). CDR3 bases: TGTGCCAGCAGCTTCACAGGGGTTCACGAGCAGTACTTC. Its translation is CASSFTGVHEQYF.

J is TRBJ2-1 and V is TRBV29-1; D gene unclear. Trimming shortened V by 4 bases and J by 0 bases, and 10 bases separated the two germline ends. Germline CDR1 SQVTM, CDR2 ANQGSEA. CDR3 size: 14 residues. CDR3 sequence reads: CSVAPRSSYNEQFF. CDR3 DNA sequence: TGCAGCGTTGCCCCTCGGAGCTCCTACAATGAGCAGTTCTTC.

There are a few counts of this clone. The genes are TRBV28 and TRBJ2-7, with no clear D. The CDR3 runs to 13 residues. Deletions cut 2 bases from V and 2 bases from J, with 7 bases between. Germline assignment: CDR1 MDHEN and CDR2 SYDVKM. The CDR3 nucleotides read TGTGCCAGCAGTTTAGGTACAGCCTACGAGCAGTACTTC. This codes for CASSLGTAYEQYF.

This clone was observed a handful of times. The rearrangement links TRBV19 to TRBJ2-7, with a possible D match to TRBD1 (7 bases). V gave up 7 bases and J gave up 4 bases, with 14 bases separating them. This CDR3 is 13 amino acids long. Germline loops: CDR1 LNHDA, CDR2 SQIVND (reference sequence). The CDR3 region has the DNA TGTGCCAGTACGGAGGGGGCCTTGTACGAGCAGTACTTC. Translation gives CASTEGALYEQYF.

The V call is TRBV2, the J call TRBJ2-2, with 11 bases identical to TRBD2. The J segment lost 5 bases and the V segment lost 2 bases, leaving 1 base of the junction unmatched. Germline V gene lookup returns CDR1 SNHLY and CDR2 FYNNEI. This CDR3 region has 15 residues. CDR3 sequence: CASSELAGGTGELFF. As DNA, the CDR3 is TGTGCCAGCAGTGAACTAGCGGGAGGTACCGGGGAGCTGTTTTTT.

The rearrangement uses TRBV30 and TRBJ1-3, with unresolved D. Trimming took off 0 bases at V and 2 bases at J, with 5 bases between the two ends. The CDR3 spans 13 residues. Germline V gene lookup returns CDR1 GTSNPN and CDR2 SVGIG (reference sequence). CDR3 bases: TGTGCCTGGAGTGTACACCCTGGAAACACCATATATTTT. It translates to CAWSVHPGNTIYF.

This clone came up once. The chain carries TRBV11-2 and TRBJ1-4, with 8 bases fitting TRBD1. The CDR3 extends over 15 amino acids. Germline values: CDR1 SGHAT, CDR2 FQNNGV. The V and J ends lost 3 bases and 3 bases, in that order; junction bases with no gene match: 3. CDR3 in DNA: TGTGCCAGCAGCTTCGGACAGGGTTCTAATGAAAAACTGTTTTTT. Its translation: CASSFGQGSNEKLFF. Looking up the rest from reference TRBV11-2 and TRBJ1-4 gives the full variable domain: EAGVAQSPRYKIIEKRQSVAFWCNPISGHATLYWYQQILGQGPKLLIQFQNNGVVDDSQLPKDRFSAERLKGVDSTLKIQPAKLEDSAVYLCASSFGQGSNEKLFFGSGTQLSVL.

This clone appeared a single time. The chain couples TRBV6-5 to TRBJ1-2; 8 bases match TRBD1. The CDR3 spans 12 residues. V shed 6 bases and J 6 bases; nucleotides not matched to a gene: 3. The V gene's germline CDR1 is MNHEY and CDR2 SVGAGI. The CDR3 spells CASRHRGDGYTF. The CDR3 region has the DNA TGTGCCAGCAGACACAGGGGGGATGGCTACACCTTC.

The chain recombines TRBV9 with TRBJ1-2; TRBD1 matches 9 bases. The germline gives CDR1 SGDLS, CDR2 YYNGEE. The V gene end was trimmed by 2 bases and the J gene end by 5 bases; junction bases not matched to a gene: 4. This CDR3 comprises 14 residues. The chain's CDR3 is CASSVSGQGYGYTF. The CDR3 nucleotides read TGTGCCAGCAGCGTTTCCGGACAGGGGTATGGCTACACCTTC.

The chain uses TRBV5-4 and TRBJ2-7; 7 bases fit TRBD2. After removal of 4 bases from V and 5 bases from J, the junction contained 15 bases not matched to a gene. Germline CDR1 SGHNT, CDR2 YYREEE (reference sequence). The CDR3 covers 16 residues. In DNA, the CDR3 is TGTGCCAGCAGCGGGGGGGGTTCTAGCGCTACTCACGAGCAGTACTTC. It codes for CASSGGGSSATHEQYF.

The chain employs TRBV4-2 and TRBJ2-2, with a weak D call TRBD2 (5 bases). Trimming shortened V by 3 bases and J by 0 bases, and 11 bases separated the two germline ends. The CDR3 runs to 16 residues. Germline V gene data show CDR1 as LGHNA and CDR2 as YNFKEQ. DNA for the CDR3: TGTGCCAGCAGCCACAAACTAGAGGCGAACACCGGGGAGCTGTTTTTT. This sequence encodes CASSHKLEANTGELFF.

The chain combines TRBV13 with TRBJ2-7; D not certain. From germline, CDR1 is PRHDT and CDR2 FYEKMQ (reference sequence). V lost 0 bases and J lost 2, with 8 bases in between. The CDR3 has 14 amino acids. The CDR3 is CASSLGASAYEQYF. CDR3 DNA sequence: TGTGCCAGCAGCTTAGGGGCCTCCGCCTACGAGCAGTACTTC. Full variable domain (remainder filled in from reference TRBV13 and TRBJ2-7): AAGVIQSPRHLIKEKRETATLKCYPIPRHDTVYWYQQGPGQDPQFLISFYEKMQSDKGSIPDRFSAQQFSDYHSELNMSSLELGDSALYFCASSLGASAYEQYFGPGTRLTVT.

The J gene is TRBJ1-2, the V gene TRBV12-3 or TRBV12-4; 7 bases map to TRBD1. V gave up 6 bases and J gave up 3 bases; unmatched junction bases: 4. CDR3 size: 13 residues. For the CDR3, the DNA is TGTGCCAGCAGCACTGGGACAGACTATGGCTACACCTTC. Translating gives CASSTGTDYGYTF.

The chain combines TRBV29-1 with TRBJ2-3, with 12 bases identical to TRBD2. CDR3 length: 15 residues. Trimming removed 7 bases from V and 0 bases from J; junction bases left unmatched: 5. From germline, CDR1 is SQVTM and CDR2 ANQGSEA. For the CDR3, the DNA is TGCAGCGCCACAGGACTAGCGGGGAGCACAGATACGCAGTATTTT. Translating it yields CSATGLAGSTDTQYF.

The CDR3 bases are TGCGCCAGCAGCCTTCGACAGGGGGCAACTAATGAAAAACTGTTTTTT. The encoded protein is CASSLRQGATNEKLFF. The J gene is TRBJ1-4, the V gene TRBV5-1; TRBD1 matches at 9 bases. Per the germline V gene, CDR1 is SGHRS and CDR2 is YFSETQ. This CDR3 spans 16 amino acids. Germline trimming cut 4 bases from V and 0 bases from J; bases unmatched to any gene: 4.